These 27 T cell receptor beta chains were all obtained from the same sample, sequenced in a study of T cells in Graves' hyperthyroidism and ophthalmopathy. TCR beta CDR3 regions were amplified from RNA. Carried out on the TCR CDR3, a first-round RT-PCR used the HTBI primer set. TCRdb passed the multiplex PCR reads through MiXCR, listing each CDR3 protein once. Counted here are about 260,000 distinct CDR3 sequences, about 20% occurring once; the ten biggest clones make up roughly 60%. Material: blood. The receptor set was obtained from a man younger than 45 with Graves' ophthalmopathy.

With regard to this clonotype: An end of the junction differs from the germline gene, which may be a read error. The genes are TRBV29-1 and TRBJ1-2; D is undetermined. The CDR3 contains 10 residues. CDR1 SQVTM and CDR2 ANQGSEA come from the germline V gene. The DNA of the CDR3 is TGTAGCGTTGAAACGGGAGGCTACACCTTC. Translated, it gives CSVETGGYTF. Together with reference TRBV29-1 and TRBJ1-2, the CDR3 gives the full variable domain: SAVISQKPSRDICQRGTSLTIQCQVDSQVTMMFWYRQQPGQSLTLIATANQGSEATYESGFVIDKFPISRPNLTFSTLTVSNMSPEDSSIYLCSVETGGYTFGSGTRLTVV.

The chain couples TRBV9 to TRBJ2-3; 8 bases are a match to TRBD2. Germline lookup yields CDR1 SGDLS and CDR2 YYNGEE. This CDR3 spans 16 amino acids. With V trimmed by 4 bases and J by 0 bases, 7 bases remained unmatched. CDR3 in amino acids: CASSSPSGPSTDTQYF. As DNA, the CDR3 is TGTGCCAGCAGCTCCCCTAGCGGGCCTAGCACAGATACGCAGTATTTT.

V gene TRBV12-3 or TRBV12-4 combines with J gene TRBJ2-7; D possibly corresponds to TRBD1 (5 bases). The CDR3 consists of 14 residues. V lost 3 bases and J 4 bases, leaving 13 bases between the germline ends. CDR3 loop: CASSLSGKAYEQYF. The CDR3, as DNA: TGTGCCAGCAGTTTGTCAGGGAAGGCTTACGAGCAGTACTTC.

This clonotype was recorded a few times. J is TRBJ2-4 and V is TRBV5-1; possible D gene TRBD2, 5 bases. V lost 0 bases and J 6 bases, leaving 16 bases between the germline ends. CDR3 length equals 16 residues. CDR1 and CDR2 (germline): SGHRS, YFSETQ. In nucleotides, the CDR3 is TGCGCCAGCAGCTTGGACCCGGTTGGGAGAGGAAACATTCAGTACTTC. This encodes CASSLDPVGRGNIQYF.

In its sample, this clonotype was seen many times. V usage is TRBV28 and J usage is TRBJ2-3; no clear D. CDR3 length: 13 amino acids. Germline values: CDR1 MDHEN, CDR2 SYDVKM. Trimming pared 5 bases from V and 2 bases from J, leaving 8 bases between. CDR3 DNA: TGTGCCAGCAGTATCCATACCACAGATACGCAGTATTTT. Translated, it gives CASSIHTTDTQYF.

The CDR3: CSVATASGYNEQFF. The CDR3 DNA reads TGCAGCGTTGCTACTGCTAGCGGATACAATGAGCAGTTCTTC. The chain employs TRBV29-1 and TRBJ2-1; 7 bases agree with TRBD2. V lost 4 bases to trimming and J lost 4 bases; unmatched junction nucleotides: 7. CDR1 is SQVTM and CDR2 is ANQGSEA in the germline V gene. The CDR3 has 14 amino acids.

This clonotype was detected a few times. V is TRBV27 and J is TRBJ1-2; possibly TRBD1 for D (5 bases). The CDR3 length is 14 residues. Deletions cut 6 bases from V and 4 bases from J, with 15 bases between. The V gene's germline CDR1 is MNHEY and CDR2 SMNVEV (reference sequence). This CDR3 is CASRQTGRGYGYTF. The CDR3 nucleotides read TGTGCCAGCAGACAGACGGGGAGGGGCTATGGCTACACCTTC.

This clonotype appeared many times. This chain uses TRBV30 with TRBJ1-2; D perhaps matches TRBD1 (6 bases). Germline lookup yields CDR1 GTSNPN and CDR2 SVGIG (reference sequence). The CDR3 contains 13 residues. V shed 4 bases and J shed 4 bases, with 13 bases lying between them. The CDR3 sequence: CAWTLRGVYGYTF. CDR3 DNA sequence: TGTGCCTGGACCCTGAGGGGGGTCTATGGCTACACCTTC.

This chain uses TRBV6-9 with TRBJ1-1, with D possibly being TRBD1 (5 bases). The CDR3 consists of 13 residues. Deletions cut 0 bases from V and 6 bases from J, with 8 bases between. Germline CDR1 reads MNHGY; CDR2 reads SVAAGI. CDR3 sequence reads: CASSYSTGPEAFF. The CDR3 DNA reads TGTGCCAGCAGTTATTCCACGGGACCTGAAGCTTTCTTT.

The table lists this clonotype with many counts. This chain uses TRBV5-8 with TRBJ2-1; perhaps TRBD2 as D (6 bases). The length of the CDR3 is 14 residues. The V end was cut by 4 bases, the J end by 1 base, with 9 bases between. The germline CDR1 and CDR2 sequences are SGHTS and YDEGEE. This CDR3 is CASSRTTSYNEQFF. The CDR3 bases are TGTGCCAGCAGCCGGACTACTTCCTACAATGAGCAGTTCTTC.

The V and J genes are TRBV28 and TRBJ1-5, with a weak D call TRBD1 (5 bases). Trimming took 10 bases from V and 0 from J, leaving 10 bases between them. Germline CDR1 reads MDHEN; CDR2 reads SYDVKM. The CDR3 length is 13 residues. The CDR3: CATLDSSNQPQHF. The CDR3 DNA reads as TGTGCCACCCTCGACAGTAGCAATCAGCCCCAGCATTTT.

This clonotype was seen a handful of times. A junction boundary mismatches the germline segment, possibly from a read error. This chain joins TRBV2 and TRBJ2-2, with D perhaps being TRBD1 or TRBD2 (6 bases each). The V gene's germline CDR1 is SNHLY and CDR2 FYNNEI. The CDR3 has 16 residues. CDR3 in DNA: TGTGCCAGCAGTCCCCTGAGGGGGGCGAAGACCGGGGAGCTGTTTTTT. Encoded protein: CASSPLRGAKTGELFF. Looking up the rest from reference TRBV2 and TRBJ2-2 gives the full variable domain: EPEVTQTPSHQVTQMGQEVILRCVPISNHLYFYWYRQILGQKVEFLVSFYNNEISEKSEIFDDQFSVERPDGSNFTLKIRSTKLEDSAMYFCASSPLRGAKTGELFFGEGSRLTVL.

This clonotype turned up a few times. This rearrangement joins TRBV11-3 to TRBJ2-3; TRBD1 might be the D (6 bases). The V and J ends lost 5 bases and 6 bases respectively, with 15 bases between them. Germline V CDR1 and CDR2: SGHNT, YENEEA. This CDR3 contains 14 residues. CDR3 coding DNA: TGTGCCAGCAGCATCCAGGGGTCTGGTGATACGCAGTATTTT. Amino acid sequence: CASSIQGSGDTQYF.

This chain uses TRBV5-1 with TRBJ2-1, with unresolved D. The CDR3 has 15 amino acids. The germline CDR1 and CDR2 sequences are SGHRS and YFSETQ. V lost 4 bases to trimming and J lost 0 bases, with 11 bases between them. The CDR3 DNA is TGCGCCAGCAGCGTTAGCTGGATCTCCTACAATGAGCAGTTCTTC. It codes for CASSVSWISYNEQFF.

The CDR3: CASSLTDRDTQYF. The DNA for the CDR3 is TGTGCCAGCAGTTTAACTGACAGAGATACGCAGTATTTT. The chain uses TRBV12-3 or TRBV12-4 and TRBJ2-3, with a weak D call TRBD1 (5 bases). V was trimmed by 2 bases and J by 5 bases, leaving 8 bases between them. The CDR3 is 13 amino acids.

This clonotype was observed many times. V is TRBV6-1 and J is TRBJ1-1; TRBD1 matches 9 bases. Germline CDR1 MNHNS, CDR2 SASEGT. The V segment lost 5 bases and the J segment 0 bases; nucleotides outside the gene matches: 7. CDR3 length: 16 residues. The CDR3 sequence is CASSQGGTGMNTEAFF. CDR3 nucleotides: TGTGCCAGCAGTCAGGGCGGGACAGGGATGAACACTGAAGCTTTCTTT.

The rearrangement links TRBV20-1 to TRBJ2-1; the match to TRBD2 covers 7 bases. V lost 3 bases, J lost 7 bases, and 12 bases stayed unmatched. The CDR3 loop spans 15 amino acids. Germline V lookup: CDR1 DFQATT, CDR2 SNEGSKA (reference sequence). The CDR3 DNA reads TGCAGTGCTAGGGGGAGGGGCCAAGTCCATAATGAGCAGTTCTTC. Encoded protein: CSARGRGQVHNEQFF.

This clonotype was seen a few times. The rearrangement joins TRBV20-1 to TRBJ1-2; TRBD1 might be the D (5 bases). V was trimmed by 3 bases and J by 6 bases, leaving 17 bases between them. The CDR3 loop spans 14 amino acids. Germline loops: CDR1 DFQATT, CDR2 SNEGSKA (reference sequence). CDR3 nucleotides: TGCAGTGCTAGTTCAGGTCAGGGAGTCGATGGCTACACCTTC. Protein: CSASSGQGVDGYTF.

The V and J genes are TRBV10-2 and TRBJ1-1; 10 positions match TRBD1. CDR1 and CDR2 from the germline V gene are WSHSY and SAAADI. V dropped 4 bases and J dropped 5; count of bases not matched to a gene: 10. The CDR3 is 16 amino acids. CDR3 DNA: TGCGCCAGCAGTGCGACAGGGGGCTCTGTAACTACTGAAGCTTTCTTT. It encodes CASSATGGSVTTEAFF.

The chain links TRBV11-1 to TRBJ2-1, with D possibly being TRBD2 (6 bases). V dropped 9 bases and J dropped 0 bases, with 15 bases sitting between them. This CDR3 spans 15 amino acids. Germline V lookup: CDR1 SGHAT, CDR2 FQDESV (reference sequence). The CDR3 protein is CASSKLAFSYNEQFF. The CDR3 DNA sequence: TGTGCCAGTAGTAAACTAGCCTTCTCCTACAATGAGCAGTTCTTC.

To note about this clonotype: One end of the junction does not line up with germline, which may come from a read error. The chain carries TRBV6-1 and TRBJ1-1, with a tentative D call TRBD1 (6 bases). Germline loops: CDR1 MNHNS, CDR2 SASEGT. The CDR3 loop spans 16 amino acids. CDR3 amino acids: CASIESPGHPNTEAFF. In DNA form, the CDR3 reads TGTGCCAGCATTGAAAGTCCGGGACACCCGAACACTGAAGCTTTCTTT.

This clonotype was counted between two and nine times. The DNA for the CDR3 is TGTGCCAGCAGCCGGGGGATCGGGCACAATGAGCAGTTCTTC. Its translation: CASSRGIGHNEQFF. This chain links TRBV3-1 with TRBJ2-1, with D perhaps being TRBD1 or TRBD2 (5 bases each). Germline V CDR1 and CDR2: LGHDT, YNNKEL (reference sequence). Trimming pared 4 bases from V and 5 bases from J, leaving 12 bases between. The CDR3 length is 14 residues.

V usage is TRBV2 and J usage is TRBJ2-7; D gene uncertain. The V gene lost 7 bases and the J gene lost 0 bases, with 13 bases spanning the gap. This CDR3 region has 14 residues. The germline V gene has CDR1 SNHLY and CDR2 FYNNEI. The CDR3 nucleotides read TGTGCCAGCACTGCAAGGCTCTCCTCCTACGAGCAGTACTTC. The encoded protein is CASTARLSSYEQYF.

V gene TRBV20-1 combines with J gene TRBJ2-6, with D hard to call. The germline gives CDR1 DFQATT, CDR2 SNEGSKA (reference sequence). The CDR3 is 14 amino acids. Trimming pared 6 bases from V and 1 base from J, leaving 10 bases between. In nucleotides, the CDR3 is TGCAGTGCCACCTCGGAATCTGGGGCCAACGTCCTGACTTTC. Amino acids: CSATSESGANVLTF.

The CDR3 sequence: CASNPTRRVFADTQYF. The CDR3 nucleotides are TGTGCCAGCAACCCAACTAGGAGGGTTTTTGCAGATACGCAGTATTTT. The chain has TRBV7-9 and TRBJ2-3; possibly TRBD2 for D (6 bases). CDR1 and CDR2 (germline): SEHNR, FQNEAQ (reference sequence). With 7 bases removed from V and 4 bases from J, the gap between germline ends came to 21 bases. The CDR3 has 16 residues.

This clonotype was seen ten or more times. This sequence joins TRBV5-6 and TRBJ1-1; TRBD1 might be the D (6 bases). V lost 6 bases and J 0 bases, leaving 12 bases between the germline ends. The CDR3 length is 14 residues. Germline lookup yields CDR1 SGHDT and CDR2 YYEEEE. As DNA, the CDR3 is TGTGCCAGCACCCGCTGGACAGTGAACACTGAAGCTTTCTTT. Protein: CASTRWTVNTEAFF.

V is TRBV29-1 and J is TRBJ1-2; weak D call: TRBD1 (5 bases). V lost 2 bases and J lost 4, with 8 bases in between. The CDR3 length is 12 residues. Germline V gene sequence: CDR1 SQVTM, CDR2 ANQGSEA. The CDR3 loop reads CSVETGTYGYTF. CDR3 sequence (DNA): TGCAGCGTTGAAACGGGGACCTATGGCTACACCTTC.